This T cell receptor beta chain was identified in a study of blood T cell repertoires in COVID-19. The wider study: COVID-19 samples from acute and convalescent phases originated in the United States, Italy and Spain. The cDNA or gDNA used as material had been derived from T cells, B-cell-depleted T cells, or PBMCs.

V gave up 3 bases and J gave up 3 bases; unmatched junction bases: 6. This CDR3 has 15 residues. Germline lookup yields CDR1 SEHNR and CDR2 FQNEAQ (reference sequence). As handled by the study authors: Scientists estimated how many nucleated cells there were by amplifying reference gene primers. TCRdb's copy holds only in-frame clones and misses some; the assay was immunoSEQ multiplex PCR. That table is the source of V, J and clone size, and D and trimming were worked out from the DNA. The table records around 250,000 clones, about 91% of them present only once. V and J are TRBV7-9 and TRBJ2-7; 9 nucleotides agree with TRBD1. This clonotype originated in a woman aged 40 to 55 who had recovered from COVID-19. Sequencing used peripheral blood. The CDR3: CASSLGTGRFYEQYF. DNA of the CDR3: TGTGCCAGCAGCTTGGGGACAGGGAGATTCTACGAGCAGTACTTC.